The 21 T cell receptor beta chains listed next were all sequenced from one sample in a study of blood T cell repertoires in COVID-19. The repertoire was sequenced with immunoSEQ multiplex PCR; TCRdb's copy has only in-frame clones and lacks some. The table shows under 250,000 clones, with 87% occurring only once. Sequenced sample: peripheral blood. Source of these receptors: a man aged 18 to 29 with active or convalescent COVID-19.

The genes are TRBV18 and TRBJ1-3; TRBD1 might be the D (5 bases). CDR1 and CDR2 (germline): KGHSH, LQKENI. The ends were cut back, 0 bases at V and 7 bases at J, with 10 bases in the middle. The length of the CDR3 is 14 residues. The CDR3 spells CASSPPPTANTIYF. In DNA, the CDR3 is TGTGCCAGCTCACCACCGCCGACAGCGAACACCATATATTTT. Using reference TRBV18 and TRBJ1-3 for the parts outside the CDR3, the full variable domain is NAGVMQNPRHLVRRRGQEARLRCSPMKGHSHVYWYRQLPEEGLKFMVYLQKENIIDESGMPKERFSAEFPKEGPSILRIQQVVRGDSAAYFCASSPPPTANTIYFGEGSWLTVV.

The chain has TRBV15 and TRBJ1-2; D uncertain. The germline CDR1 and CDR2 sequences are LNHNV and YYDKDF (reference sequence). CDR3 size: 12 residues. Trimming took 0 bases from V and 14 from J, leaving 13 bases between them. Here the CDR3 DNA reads TGTGCCACCAGCAGAGATTCGGCGGCCCTAACCTTC. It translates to CATSRDSAALTF. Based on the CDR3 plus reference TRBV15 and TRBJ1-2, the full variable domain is DAMVIQNPRYQVTQFGKPVTLSCSQTLNHNVMYWYQQKSSQAPKLLFHYYDKDFNNEADTPDNFQSRRPNTSFCFLDIRSPGLGDTAMYLCATSRDSAALTFGSGTRLTVV.

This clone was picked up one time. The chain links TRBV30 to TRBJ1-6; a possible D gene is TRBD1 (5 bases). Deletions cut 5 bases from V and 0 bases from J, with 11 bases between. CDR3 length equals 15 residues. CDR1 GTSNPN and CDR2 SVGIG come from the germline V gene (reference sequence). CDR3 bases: TGTGCCTGGCGACAGATACCCTCCTATAATTCACCCCTCCACTTT. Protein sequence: CAWRQIPSYNSPLHF.

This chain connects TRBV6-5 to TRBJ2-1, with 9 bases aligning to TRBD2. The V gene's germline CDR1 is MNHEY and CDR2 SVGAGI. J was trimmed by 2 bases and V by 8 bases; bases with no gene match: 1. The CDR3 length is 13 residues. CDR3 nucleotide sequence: TGTGCCAGCGGACTAGCGACCTACAATGAGCAGTTCTTC. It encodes CASGLATYNEQFF.

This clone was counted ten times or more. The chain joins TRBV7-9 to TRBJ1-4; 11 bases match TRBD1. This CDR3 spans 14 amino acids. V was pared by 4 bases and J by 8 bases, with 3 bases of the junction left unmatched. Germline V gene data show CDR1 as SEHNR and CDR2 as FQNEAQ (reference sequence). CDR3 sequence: CASSSGQGDEKLFF. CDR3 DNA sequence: TGTGCCAGCAGCTCGGGACAGGGGGACGAAAAACTGTTTTTT.

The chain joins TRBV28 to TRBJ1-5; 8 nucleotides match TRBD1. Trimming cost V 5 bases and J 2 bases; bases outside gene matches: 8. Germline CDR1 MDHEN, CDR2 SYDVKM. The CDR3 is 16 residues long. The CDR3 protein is CASSTLGQGGNQPQHF. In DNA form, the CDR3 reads TGTGCCAGCAGTACCCTCGGACAGGGTGGCAATCAGCCCCAGCATTTT.

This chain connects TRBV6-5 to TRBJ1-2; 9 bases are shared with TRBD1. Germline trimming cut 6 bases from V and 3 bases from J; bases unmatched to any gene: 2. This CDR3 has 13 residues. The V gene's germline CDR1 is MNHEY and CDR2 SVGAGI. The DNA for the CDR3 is TGTGCCAGCAGGGGGACAGGGCACTATGGCTACACCTTC. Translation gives CASRGTGHYGYTF.

The CDR3 nucleotides are TGTGCCAGCAGCCAAAGGCCGAGGAATGAGCAGTTCTTC. Its translation is CASSQRPRNEQFF. The chain has TRBV14 and TRBJ2-1; D gene unclear. Germline V lookup: CDR1 SGHDN, CDR2 FVKESK. This CDR3 has 13 amino acids. V was shortened by 2 bases and J by 7 bases, with 9 bases between the two germline ends.

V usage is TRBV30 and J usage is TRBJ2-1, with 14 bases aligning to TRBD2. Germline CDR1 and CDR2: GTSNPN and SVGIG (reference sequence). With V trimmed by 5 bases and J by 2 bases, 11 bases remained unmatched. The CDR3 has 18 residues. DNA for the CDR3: TGTGCCTGGTTCCATGAGACTAGCGGGGGGGCAGCCTACAATGAGCAGTTCTTC. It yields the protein CAWFHETSGGAAYNEQFF.

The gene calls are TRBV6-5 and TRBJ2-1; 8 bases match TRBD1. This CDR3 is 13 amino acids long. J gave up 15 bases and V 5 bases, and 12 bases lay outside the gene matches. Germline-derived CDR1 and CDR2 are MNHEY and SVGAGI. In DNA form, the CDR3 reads TGTGCCAGCAGTAGCGGACAGGGACCGGCTGGGTTCTTC. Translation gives CASSSGQGPAGFF.

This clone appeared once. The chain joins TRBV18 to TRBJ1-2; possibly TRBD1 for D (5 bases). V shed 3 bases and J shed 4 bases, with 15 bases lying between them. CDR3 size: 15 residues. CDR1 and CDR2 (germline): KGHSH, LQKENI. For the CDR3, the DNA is TGTGCCAGCTCACCCCCTTCTCAGGGCACCTATGGCTACACCTTC. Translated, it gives CASSPPSQGTYGYTF.

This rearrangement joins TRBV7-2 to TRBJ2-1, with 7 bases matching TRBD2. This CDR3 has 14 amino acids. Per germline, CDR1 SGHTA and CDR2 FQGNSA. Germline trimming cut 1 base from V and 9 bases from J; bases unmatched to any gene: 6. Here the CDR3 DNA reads TGTGCCAGCAGCTTAGGACTAGCCTTGAGTGAGCAGTTCTTC. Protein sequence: CASSLGLALSEQFF.

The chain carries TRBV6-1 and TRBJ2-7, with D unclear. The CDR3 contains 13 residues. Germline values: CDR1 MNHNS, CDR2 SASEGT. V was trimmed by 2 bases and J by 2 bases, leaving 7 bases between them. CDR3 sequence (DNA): TGTGCCAGCAGTGAATTCAGTCCCTACGAGCAGTACTTC. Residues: CASSEFSPYEQYF.

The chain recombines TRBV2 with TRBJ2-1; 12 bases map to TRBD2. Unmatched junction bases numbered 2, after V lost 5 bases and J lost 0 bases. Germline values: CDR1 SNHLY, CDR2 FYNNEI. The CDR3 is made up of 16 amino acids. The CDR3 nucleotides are TGTGCCAGCAGTACGACTAGCGGGGGCTCCTACAATGAGCAGTTCTTC. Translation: CASSTTSGGSYNEQFF.

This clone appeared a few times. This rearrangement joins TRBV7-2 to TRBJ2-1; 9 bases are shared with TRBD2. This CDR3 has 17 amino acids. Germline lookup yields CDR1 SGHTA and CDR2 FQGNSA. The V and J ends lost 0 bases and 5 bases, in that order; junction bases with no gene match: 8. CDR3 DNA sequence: TGTGCCAGCAGCTTAGCGCCTGCGGGAGGGCCGAACAATGAGCAGTTCTTC. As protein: CASSLAPAGGPNNEQFF.

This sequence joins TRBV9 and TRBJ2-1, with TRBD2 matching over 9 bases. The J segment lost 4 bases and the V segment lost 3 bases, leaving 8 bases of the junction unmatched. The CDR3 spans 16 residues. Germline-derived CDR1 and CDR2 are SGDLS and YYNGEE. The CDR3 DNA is TGTGCCAGCAGCGACGAAGCGGGAGGTTGGTACAATGAGCAGTTCTTC. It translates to CASSDEAGGWYNEQFF. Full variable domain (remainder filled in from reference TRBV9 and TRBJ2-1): DSGVTQTPKHLITATGQRVTLRCSPRSGDLSVYWYQQSLDQGLQFLIQYYNGEERAKGNILERFSAQQFPDLHSELNLSSLELGDSALYFCASSDEAGGWYNEQFFGPGTRLTVL.

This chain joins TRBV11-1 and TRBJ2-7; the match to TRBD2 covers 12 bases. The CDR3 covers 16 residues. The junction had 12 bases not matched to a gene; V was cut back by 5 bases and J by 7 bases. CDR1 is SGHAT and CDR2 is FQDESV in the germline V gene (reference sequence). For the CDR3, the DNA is TGTGCCAGCAGCCGTTCGACTAGCGGGAGATCTGGGGAGCAGTACTTC. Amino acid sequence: CASSRSTSGRSGEQYF. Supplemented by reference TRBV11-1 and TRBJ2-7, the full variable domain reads EAEVAQSPRYKITEKSQAVAFWCDPISGHATLYWYRQILGQGPELLVQFQDESVVDDSQLPKDRFSAERLKGVDSTLKIQPAELGDSAMYLCASSRSTSGRSGEQYFGPGTRLTVT.

DNA of the CDR3: TGCGCCAGCAGTGAGGCTAGCGGGAGGGCCTCAGATACGCAGTATTTT. Translation gives CASSEASGRASDTQYF. The chain joins TRBV4-1 to TRBJ2-3; 12 bases match TRBD2. This CDR3 spans 16 amino acids. CDR1 and CDR2 from the germline V gene are MGHRA and YSYEKL. J was trimmed by 4 bases and V by 6 bases; bases with no gene match: 8.

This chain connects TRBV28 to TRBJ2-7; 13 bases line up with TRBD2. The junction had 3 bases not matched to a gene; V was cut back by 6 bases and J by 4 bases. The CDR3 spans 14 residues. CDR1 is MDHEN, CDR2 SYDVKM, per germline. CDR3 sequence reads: CASRTSGGRYEQYF. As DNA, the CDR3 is TGTGCCAGCAGGACTAGCGGGGGGAGGTACGAGCAGTACTTC.

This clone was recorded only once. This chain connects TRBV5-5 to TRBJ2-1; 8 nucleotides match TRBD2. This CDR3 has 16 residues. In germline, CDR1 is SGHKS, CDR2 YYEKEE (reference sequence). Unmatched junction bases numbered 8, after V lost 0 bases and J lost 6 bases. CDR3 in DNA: TGTGCCAGCAGCTTGGACAGCGGGAGTTGGTGCAATGAGCAGTTCTTC. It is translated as CASSLDSGSWCNEQFF. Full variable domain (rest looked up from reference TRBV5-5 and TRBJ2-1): DAGVTQSPTHLIKTRGQQVTLRCSPISGHKSVSWYQQVLGQGPQFIFQYYEKEERGRGNFPDRFSARQFPNYSSELNVNALLLGDSALYLCASSLDSGSWCNEQFFGPGTRLTVL.

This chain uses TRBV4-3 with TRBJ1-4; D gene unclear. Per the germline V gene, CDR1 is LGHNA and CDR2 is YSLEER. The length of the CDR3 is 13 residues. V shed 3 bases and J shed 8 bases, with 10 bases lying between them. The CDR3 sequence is CASSHNSDEKLFF. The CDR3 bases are TGCGCCAGCAGCCATAACAGTGACGAAAAACTGTTTTTT.